The rows below give T cell receptor beta chains drawn from one sample of a study of cytomegalovirus exposure and HLA in healthy donors. TCRdb keeps only in-frame clones here, not all; method: immunoSEQ multiplex PCR. The sample holds over 80,000 clones; approximately 72% are singletons and the top ten take about 3%. The sequencing input was PBMCs. The receptors derive from a woman aged 40 to 55 in good health and CMV-seronegative. Each CDR3 is given without its conserved first and last residue. Fields, in order: V gene, CDR3 length, J gene, D gene, CDR3 protein. D genes are given only for firm matches.

>TRBV18|12|TRBJ1-2|-
ASSPREGLDGYT
>TRBV6-6|13|TRBJ1-1|TRBD1
ASNTGGGANTEAF
>TRBV4-1|13|TRBJ2-3|TRBD2
ASSRGLAIPDTQY
>TRBV10-3|12|TRBJ1-2|TRBD1
AISVDRAMEGYT
>TRBV7-8|11|TRBJ2-7|-
ASSLGAGDEQY
>TRBV27|11|TRBJ2-7|-
ASRKQGAHEQY
>TRBV5-6|12|TRBJ1-1|TRBD1
ASRRQGRNTEAF
>TRBV29-1|13|TRBJ2-2|TRBD2
SVLAGAVGTGELF
>TRBV6-4|15|TRBJ2-1|-
ASSDFAGTGLYNEQF
>TRBV7-3|12|TRBJ1-3|-
ASSLWQGTDTIY
>TRBV29-1|9|TRBJ2-7|-
SVERGLEQY
>TRBV11-2|14|TRBJ2-1|TRBD2
ASSLGGLEDYNEQF
>TRBV20-1|9|TRBJ2-5|-
SARGGVTQY
>TRBV21-1|10|TRBJ2-5|-
ASSKTEETQY
>TRBV19|15|TRBJ1-5|-
ASSQGGPGDLNQPQH
>TRBV9|13|TRBJ2-7|-
ASSAVGAGSYEQY
>TRBV27|12|TRBJ2-1|TRBD2
ASSWTSGRSEQF
>TRBV16|11|TRBJ2-7|-
ASSQSLPGEQY
>TRBV9|13|TRBJ2-2|-
ASSVTASETGELF
>TRBV25-1|14|TRBJ2-1|TRBD2
ASSEFGGSFNNEQF
>TRBV11-2|11|TRBJ1-2|TRBD1
ASSQTGVHGYT
>TRBV28|10|TRBJ2-7|-
ASSFRGSGQY
>TRBV19|10|TRBJ2-2|-
ASKLLPGELF
>TRBV4-3|13|TRBJ2-7|TRBD1
ASSRRTGGSYEQY
>TRBV14|12|TRBJ1-6|TRBD1
ASSQTGFRSPLH
>TRBV7-2|13|TRBJ1-4|TRBD1
ASSLSDRGVEKLF
>TRBV6-5|12|TRBJ1-2|-
ASSRGGSGYGYT
>TRBV29-1|13|TRBJ2-5|TRBD2
SVGLAGEGQETQY
>TRBV7-2|11|TRBJ2-7|TRBD2
ASTLAGSYEQY
>TRBV2|11|TRBJ2-7|TRBD2
ASGLAGTYEQY
>TRBV7-2|14|TRBJ1-2|TRBD1
ASSRLGGTGTDGYT
>TRBV6-5|10|TRBJ1-1|TRBD1
ASSVDRSEAF
>TRBV7-9|13|TRBJ2-3|TRBD2
ASSVRAGGSDTQY
>TRBV6-6|11|TRBJ1-2|-
ASSREPTYGYT
>TRBV6-1|13|TRBJ1-5|-
ASKVGRGGNQPQH
>TRBV19|12|TRBJ2-5|-
ASSIGKGRETQY
>TRBV6-4|12|TRBJ2-1|-
ASSPGETGNEQF
>TRBV6-5|13|TRBJ1-5|-
AAKGVGRLNQPQH
>TRBV4-1|17|TRBJ1-5|-
ASSQDRKGSRLSGQPQH
>TRBV6-1|12|TRBJ2-2|-
ASDSAGFTGELF
>TRBV28|14|TRBJ2-7|-
ASSFLDTSSSYEQY
>TRBV9|15|TRBJ1-4|TRBD1
ASSLGTGLTTNEKLF
>TRBV30|11|TRBJ2-3|-
AWSVGLGDTQY
>TRBV11-2|11|TRBJ1-2|-
ASSRAGNYGYT
>TRBV28|12|TRBJ1-2|TRBD1
ASSSGRGQVGYT
>TRBV7-9|12|TRBJ1-4|TRBD1
ASSLGQDNEKLF
>TRBV5-1|14|TRBJ2-1|TRBD2
ASSPTSGSWGNEQF
>TRBV14|12|TRBJ1-1|TRBD1
ASSQRQGVTEAF
>TRBV6-6|11|TRBJ2-1|TRBD2
ASSGLADNEQF
>TRBV15|13|TRBJ1-4|-
ATSTPHATNEKLF
>TRBV9|14|TRBJ1-2|-
ASSVGSDGGNYGYT
>TRBV28|11|TRBJ1-2|-
ASQSGGGYGYT
>TRBV6-5|11|TRBJ1-2|TRBD1
ASSKQGNHGYT
>TRBV6-5|12|TRBJ2-7|-
ASIKPGSNYEQY